This T cell receptor beta chain was profiled in a study of T cells in Graves' hyperthyroidism and ophthalmopathy. CDR1 is DFQATT, CDR2 SNEGSKA, per germline (reference sequence). The V segment lost 4 bases and the J segment 9 bases; nucleotides outside the gene matches: 16. The CDR3 is 15 residues long. The diagnoses drew upon clinical symptoms, serum thyroxine and TRAb, thyroid ultrasound and orbital computed tomography. Authors of the study amplified TCR beta CDR3 regions from RNA transcripts. Initially, a first-round RT-PCR of the TCR CDR3 employed the HTBI primer set. MiXCR was run by TCRdb on the multiplex PCR reads, yielding one entry per CDR3 protein. Of roughly 710,000 distinct CDR3 sequences listed, 35% are singletons.

The TCR originated in a woman in her thirties or forties with Graves' hyperthyroidism. This chain uses TRBV20-1 with TRBJ2-7; 9 bases fit TRBD1. The sequenced sample was blood. The chain's CDR3 is CSAITGTGTMYTQYF. CDR3 sequence (DNA): TGCAGTGCTATTACCGGGACAGGGACGATGTATACGCAGTACTTC.